The 32 T cell receptor beta chains presented below share a single source sample, sequenced in a study of cytomegalovirus exposure and HLA in healthy donors. Primers for the PCR totalled 60 Vbeta and 13 Jbeta. TCRdb's copy holds only in-frame clones and misses some; the assay was immunoSEQ multiplex PCR. The data show over 85,000 clones, just over 75% seen once. Sequenced: PBMCs. The receptors originated from a man aged 25 to 40 in good health and CMV-seropositive.

V gene TRBV10-3 combines with J gene TRBJ1-5; 9 nucleotides match TRBD1. V was clipped by 10 bases and J by 7 bases; unmatched bases: 8. There are 13 residues in the CDR3. The germline gives CDR1 ENHRY, CDR2 SYGVKD. As DNA, the CDR3 is TGTGCCACGGGGACAGGGATGGGACAGCCCCAGCATTTT. This sequence encodes CATGTGMGQPQHF.

This clone has just one count. The rearrangement links TRBV6-1 to TRBJ2-7; 7 bases map to TRBD2. There are 15 residues in the CDR3. Germline CDR1 MNHNS, CDR2 SASEGT. V was pared by 6 bases and J by 1 base, with 9 bases of the junction left unmatched. CDR3 protein: CASSPPAGNSYEQYF. The CDR3 DNA is TGTGCCAGCAGCCCCCCAGCGGGGAATTCCTACGAGCAGTACTTC.

This clone was seen more than once but under ten times. The chain couples TRBV28 to TRBJ1-1; 8 nucleotides agree with TRBD1. In germline, CDR1 is MDHEN, CDR2 SYDVKM. V shed 5 bases and J 0 bases; nucleotides not matched to a gene: 8. The CDR3 has 16 amino acids. The DNA of the CDR3 is TGTGCCAGCAGTCCCCGGACAGGGCCCATGAACACTGAAGCTTTCTTT. As protein: CASSPRTGPMNTEAFF.

This clone was detected only once. The chain employs TRBV28 and TRBJ2-2; a possible D gene is TRBD1 (5 bases). This CDR3 contains 15 residues. The germline gives CDR1 MDHEN, CDR2 SYDVKM. With 7 bases removed from V and 0 bases from J, the gap between germline ends came to 12 bases. CDR3 protein: CASIPSTANTGELFF. CDR3 DNA sequence: TGTGCCAGCATCCCCTCGACAGCGAACACCGGGGAGCTGTTTTTT.

The chain is built from TRBV28 and TRBJ2-7, with a weak D call TRBD1 (5 bases). Germline lookup yields CDR1 MDHEN and CDR2 SYDVKM. The CDR3 consists of 15 residues. V was clipped by 1 base and J by 0 bases, with 10 bases between them. CDR3 DNA sequence: TGTGCCAGCAGTTTATTTGCAGGGTTCTCCTACGAGCAGTACTTC. The encoded protein is CASSLFAGFSYEQYF.

Written as DNA, the CDR3 is TGTGCCAGCAGCGATGCCGGTGAGCAGTTCTTC. It translates to CASSDAGEQFF. The chain recombines TRBV9 with TRBJ2-1; unclear D gene. Germline CDR1 SGDLS, CDR2 YYNGEE. The CDR3 spans 11 residues. The V gene lost 3 bases and the J gene lost 9 bases, with 7 bases spanning the gap.

The CDR3 DNA reads TGTGCCAGCAGCACCGACAGGGGGCTTGAGCAGTACTTC. Protein: CASSTDRGLEQYF. The genes are TRBV6-5 and TRBJ2-7, with TRBD1 matching 10 bases. Germline-derived CDR1 and CDR2 are MNHEY and SVGAGI. With 6 bases clipped from V and 7 bases from J, the junction kept 6 bases outside the gene matches. The CDR3 covers 13 residues.

V and J are TRBV19 and TRBJ1-5; 7 bases agree with TRBD1. Germline CDR1 reads LNHDA; CDR2 reads SQIVND (reference sequence). This CDR3 contains 15 residues. Unmatched junction bases numbered 9, after V lost 6 bases and J lost 4 bases. CDR3 in amino acids: CASRGGARGNQPQHF. The CDR3 region has the DNA TGTGCCAGTAGGGGCGGGGCCAGGGGGAATCAGCCCCAGCATTTT.

V is TRBV9 and J is TRBJ1-2; weak D call: TRBD1 (6 bases). CDR1 and CDR2 (germline): SGDLS, YYNGEE. The CDR3 consists of 13 residues. The V end lost 7 bases, the J end lost 7 bases, and 17 bases lay between the germline ends. The CDR3 spells CASGQEGGSGYTF. The CDR3 DNA sequence: TGTGCCAGCGGCCAGGAGGGGGGGAGTGGCTACACCTTC. The entire variable domain, with the rest obtained from reference TRBV9 and TRBJ1-2, is as follows: DSGVTQTPKHLITATGQRVTLRCSPRSGDLSVYWYQQSLDQGLQFLIQYYNGEERAKGNILERFSAQQFPDLHSELNLSSLELGDSALYFCASGQEGGSGYTFGSGTRLTVV.

This clone turned up a few times. J is TRBJ2-5 and V is TRBV2; possible D gene TRBD2, 6 bases. The V and J ends lost 5 bases and 2 bases respectively, with 15 bases between them. The CDR3 covers 15 residues. Germline V gene data show CDR1 as SNHLY and CDR2 as FYNNEI. CDR3 nucleotide sequence: TGTGCCAGCAGTTCGGGGCGGGGCTATCAAGAGACCCAGTACTTC. Its translation: CASSSGRGYQETQYF.

The chain links TRBV7-2 to TRBJ2-7; 11 nucleotides line up with TRBD1. Per the germline V gene, CDR1 is SGHTA and CDR2 is FQGNSA. V was clipped by 5 bases and J by 5 bases; unmatched bases: 5. The CDR3 covers 14 residues. The CDR3 spells CASSPGQGANEQYF. The CDR3, as DNA: TGTGCCAGCAGCCCCGGACAGGGGGCTAACGAGCAGTACTTC.

This clone came up once. J is TRBJ1-3 and V is TRBV11-2; a possible D gene is TRBD1 (6 bases). CDR3 length: 16 residues. Germline values: CDR1 SGHAT, CDR2 FQNNGV. Trimming took 1 base from V and 0 from J, leaving 10 bases between them. The CDR3 DNA reads TGTGCCAGCAGCTTAGGGAAGGGGGACTCTGGAAACACCATATATTTT. Protein sequence: CASSLGKGDSGNTIYF.

In its sample, this clone was seen a few times. The chain has TRBV30 and TRBJ2-1; TRBD1 is a possible D gene (5 bases). Looked up from germline, CDR1 is GTSNPN and CDR2 is SVGIG (reference sequence). The CDR3 loop spans 14 amino acids. Between the trimmed V and J ends, which lost 5 bases and 0 bases, there was a span of 11 bases. The CDR3 is CAWGHPSSYNEQFF. DNA for the CDR3: TGTGCCTGGGGACACCCGAGCTCCTACAATGAGCAGTTCTTC.

The chain carries TRBV10-3 and TRBJ2-1; 14 bases agree with TRBD2. The germline V gene has CDR1 ENHRY and CDR2 SYGVKD. This CDR3 is built from 17 residues. V shed 3 bases, J shed 3 bases, and the junction held 4 bases outside the gene matches. Here the CDR3 DNA reads TGTGCCATCAGTGATCGGACTAGCGGGGGGCACTACAATGAGCAGTTCTTC. Translating gives CAISDRTSGGHYNEQFF.

V usage is TRBV19 and J usage is TRBJ2-1, with 10 bases identical to TRBD2. Germline assignment: CDR1 LNHDA and CDR2 SQIVND (reference sequence). The junction had 4 bases not matched to a gene; V was cut back by 2 bases and J by 6 bases. The CDR3 is 15 residues long. CDR3 region: CASSITSGALNEQFF. The CDR3 coding sequence is TGTGCCAGTAGTATAACTAGCGGGGCCCTCAATGAGCAGTTCTTC.

The chain links TRBV7-2 to TRBJ2-7; weak D call: TRBD1 (6 bases). The CDR3 has 16 residues. The ends were cut back, 5 bases at V and 2 bases at J, with 19 bases in the middle. Germline CDR1 and CDR2: SGHTA and FQGNSA. The CDR3: CASSQSEGHLPYEQYF. CDR3 coding DNA: TGTGCCAGCAGCCAATCAGAGGGACACCTGCCCTACGAGCAGTACTTC.

This clone was detected a few times. The V and J genes are TRBV6-5 and TRBJ2-1; D ambiguous. The V end lost 5 bases, the J end lost 6 bases, and 14 bases lay between the germline ends. The CDR3 is made up of 14 amino acids. Germline V gene sequence: CDR1 MNHEY, CDR2 SVGAGI. This chain's CDR3 is CASSQNLSPNEQFF. CDR3 in DNA: TGTGCCAGCAGTCAGAACCTTAGCCCCAATGAGCAGTTCTTC.

The rearrangement links TRBV4-1 to TRBJ2-3, with TRBD2 matching 9 bases. This CDR3 comprises 16 residues. CDR1 is MGHRA and CDR2 is YSYEKL in the germline V gene. The J segment lost 0 bases and the V segment lost 2 bases, leaving 3 bases of the junction unmatched. DNA of the CDR3: TGCGCCAGCAGCCAAATTAGCGGGGGCAGCACAGATACGCAGTATTTT. Protein product: CASSQISGGSTDTQYF.

The chain recombines TRBV5-1 with TRBJ1-1; D gene unclear. Germline lookup yields CDR1 SGHRS and CDR2 YFSETQ. Trimming shortened V by 6 bases and J by 1 base, and 10 bases separated the two germline ends. The CDR3 extends over 13 amino acids. CDR3 coding DNA: TGCGCCAGCACAGAGAGAGGGAACACTGAAGCTTTCTTT. This encodes CASTERGNTEAFF.

V usage is TRBV11-2 and J usage is TRBJ2-3, with TRBD1 matching 9 bases. Trimming at V came to 5 bases and at J to 3 bases, leaving 6 bases not matched to a gene. Looked up from germline, CDR1 is SGHAT and CDR2 is FQNNGV. This CDR3 contains 15 residues. DNA for the CDR3: TGTGCCAGCAGCCGAACAGGGGGCTATACAGATACGCAGTATTTT. It yields the protein CASSRTGGYTDTQYF.

The V and J genes are TRBV30 and TRBJ2-3; the D gene is possibly TRBD2 (6 bases). The CDR3 is made up of 14 amino acids. The V end lost 5 bases, the J end lost 4 bases, and 16 bases lay between the germline ends. CDR1 and CDR2 from the germline V gene are GTSNPN and SVGIG (reference sequence). The CDR3 nucleotides read TGTGCCTGGGGAGGAGGGAGTAGCGCAGATACGCAGTATTTT. Translated: CAWGGGSSADTQYF. Using reference TRBV30 and TRBJ2-3 for the parts outside the CDR3, the full variable domain is SQTIHQWPATLVQPVGSPLSLECTVEGTSNPNLYWYRQAAGRGLQLLFYSVGIGQISSEVPQNLSASRPQDRQFILSSKKLLLSDSGFYLCAWGGGSSADTQYFGPGTRLTVL.

This rearrangement joins TRBV30 to TRBJ2-7; 8 bases agree with TRBD1. Germline CDR1 is GTSNPN and CDR2 is SVGIG (reference sequence). The CDR3 is 13 residues long. V was clipped by 3 bases and J by 3 bases; unmatched bases: 4. CDR3 in amino acids: CAWRTGVHYEQYF. The CDR3 DNA reads TGTGCCTGGAGGACAGGGGTACACTACGAGCAGTACTTC.

This clone was observed once. V and J are TRBV29-1 and TRBJ2-1; 9 nucleotides line up with TRBD2. The CDR3 is 12 amino acids. The germline V gene has CDR1 SQVTM and CDR2 ANQGSEA. V gave up 2 bases and J gave up 14 bases; unmatched junction bases: 7. The CDR3 here is CSVERAGGPEFF. CDR3 bases: TGCAGCGTTGAACGAGCGGGGGGCCCCGAGTTCTTC.

The chain has TRBV2 and TRBJ2-1, with D possibly TRBD2 on 6 matching bases. CDR3 length: 13 amino acids. Germline V CDR1 and CDR2: SNHLY, FYNNEI. Trimming took 6 bases from V and 13 from J, leaving 19 bases between them. CDR3 region: CASRGGPGLVQFF. The CDR3 region has the DNA TGTGCCAGCAGGGGAGGTCCTGGCTTGGTACAGTTCTTC.

This clone was counted between two and nine times. The CDR3: CASSFAGTEAFF. DNA of the CDR3: TGTGCCAGCAGCTTTGCAGGGACTGAAGCTTTCTTT. This rearrangement joins TRBV7-9 to TRBJ1-1; D might be TRBD1 (5 bases). This CDR3 has 12 residues. Trimming left V 3 bases short and J 5 bases short, with 7 bases between. Per germline, CDR1 SEHNR and CDR2 FQNEAQ (reference sequence).

The CDR3 sequence is CASSTRAGPNEKLFF. Here the CDR3 DNA reads TGTGCCAGCAGCACTCGGGCGGGGCCCAATGAAAAACTGTTTTTT. V usage is TRBV9 and J usage is TRBJ1-4; tentative D call: TRBD1 (5 bases). CDR3 length: 15 amino acids. Germline V gene sequence: CDR1 SGDLS, CDR2 YYNGEE. Between the trimmed V and J ends, which lost 4 bases and 5 bases, there was a span of 15 bases.

This chain joins TRBV27 and TRBJ1-2; 7 bases are shared with TRBD1. The length of the CDR3 is 13 residues. The V segment lost 2 bases and the J segment 4 bases; nucleotides outside the gene matches: 1. Germline V gives CDR1 MNHEY, CDR2 SMNVEV (reference sequence). The CDR3 protein is CASSLNRGYGYTF. The CDR3 coding sequence is TGTGCCAGCAGTTTAAACAGGGGCTATGGCTACACCTTC.

The genes are TRBV2 and TRBJ1-5, with D possibly matching TRBD1 (6 bases). This CDR3 has 16 amino acids. Germline V gene lookup returns CDR1 SNHLY and CDR2 FYNNEI. The V end lost 6 bases, the J end lost 0 bases, and 15 bases lay between the germline ends. The chain's CDR3 is CASRADSRYSNQPQHF. CDR3 in DNA: TGTGCCAGCAGAGCGGACAGTCGGTATAGCAATCAGCCCCAGCATTTT.

The chain recombines TRBV19 with TRBJ2-7, with 9 nucleotides matching TRBD1. With 10 bases clipped from V and 2 bases from J, the junction kept 9 bases outside the gene matches. The CDR3 is 14 amino acids. From germline, CDR1 is LNHDA and CDR2 SQIVND (reference sequence). The CDR3 DNA reads TGTGCCACCAACCCGGGACAGGGCCCCTACGAGCAGTACTTC. Its protein is CATNPGQGPYEQYF.

This clone appeared a few times. V gene TRBV19 combines with J gene TRBJ1-1; D is ambiguous. The CDR3 contains 13 residues. Germline V lookup: CDR1 LNHDA, CDR2 SQIVND (reference sequence). The V and J ends lost 6 bases and 7 bases respectively, with 15 bases between them. For the CDR3, the DNA is TGTGCCAGTAGCTACCGGTCCGATAATGAAGCTTTCTTT. Translating gives CASSYRSDNEAFF.

The rearrangement joins TRBV9 to TRBJ2-3; D is ambiguous. The CDR3 has 12 residues. V gave up 0 bases and J gave up 8 bases, with 7 bases separating them. Germline V gene data show CDR1 as SGDLS and CDR2 as YYNGEE. The CDR3 sequence is CASSVGLGTQYF. The CDR3 nucleotides read TGTGCCAGCAGCGTAGGACTGGGTACGCAGTATTTT.

V gene TRBV4-1 combines with J gene TRBJ2-2; D might be TRBD1 (6 bases). The CDR3 has 14 residues. Germline V gene sequence: CDR1 MGHRA, CDR2 YSYEKL. Deletions cut 4 bases from V and 5 bases from J, with 11 bases between. CDR3 in DNA: TGCGCCAGCAGCCTCACCAGGGGTACCGGGGAGCTGTTTTTT. Its translation is CASSLTRGTGELFF.